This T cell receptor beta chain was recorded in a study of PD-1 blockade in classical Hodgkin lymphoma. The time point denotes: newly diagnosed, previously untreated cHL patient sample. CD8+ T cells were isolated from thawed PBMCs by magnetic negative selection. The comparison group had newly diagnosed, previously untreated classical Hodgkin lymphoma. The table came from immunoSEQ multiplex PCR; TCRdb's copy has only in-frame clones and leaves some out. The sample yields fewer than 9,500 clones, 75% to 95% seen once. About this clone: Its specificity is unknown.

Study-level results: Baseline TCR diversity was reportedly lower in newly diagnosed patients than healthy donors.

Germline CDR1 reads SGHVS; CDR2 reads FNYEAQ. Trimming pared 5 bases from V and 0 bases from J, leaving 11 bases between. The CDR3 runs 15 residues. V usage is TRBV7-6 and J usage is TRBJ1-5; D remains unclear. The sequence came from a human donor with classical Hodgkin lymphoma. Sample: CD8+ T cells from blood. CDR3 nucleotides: TGTGCCAGCAGCCAATTTTGGGGTAGCAATCAGCCCCAGCATTTT. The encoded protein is CASSQFWGSNQPQHF.